These 11 T cell receptor beta chains originate from one sample sequenced in a study of brain metastases from non-small cell lung cancer. The table came from immunoSEQ multiplex PCR; TCRdb's copy has only in-frame clones and leaves some out. The sample holds over 1,400 clones, approximately 85% seen once. The source material was tissue from a brain metastasis. All receptors come from a donor aged 40 or older with non-small cell lung cancer.

The rearrangement uses TRBV5-6 and TRBJ1-1, with D tentatively TRBD1 (5 bases). V shed 4 bases and J shed 4 bases, with 14 bases lying between them. Germline CDR1 SGHDT, CDR2 YYEEEE. The CDR3 spans 14 residues. The DNA for the CDR3 is TGTGCCAGCAGCATACCTGACAGTTTCACTGAAGCTTTCTTT. Encoded protein: CASSIPDSFTEAFF.

The chain carries TRBV19 and TRBJ1-1, with a possible D match to TRBD1 (5 bases). The V gene lost 7 bases and the J gene lost 1 base, with 16 bases spanning the gap. CDR1 and CDR2 from the germline V gene are LNHDA and SQIVND (reference sequence). This CDR3 has 15 residues. CDR3 in amino acids: CASTLGGERNTEAFF. CDR3 DNA: TGTGCCAGTACCCTCGGGGGGGAAAGGAACACTGAAGCTTTCTTT.

The chain has TRBV7-2 and TRBJ2-1; 8 bases fit TRBD2. This CDR3 contains 16 residues. Germline V lookup: CDR1 SGHTA, CDR2 FQGNSA. After removal of 6 bases from V and 4 bases from J, the junction contained 11 bases not matched to a gene. CDR3 sequence (DNA): TGTGCCAGCAGACCCATAGCGGGAAGTATATACAATGAGCAGTTCTTC. Its translation: CASRPIAGSIYNEQFF.

J is TRBJ2-3 and V is TRBV29-1; 7 bases fit TRBD2. The V segment lost 2 bases and the J segment 4 bases; nucleotides outside the gene matches: 9. CDR1 is SQVTM and CDR2 is ANQGSEA in the germline V gene. This CDR3 contains 15 residues. The CDR3 sequence: CSVELLGEGPDTQYF. DNA for the CDR3: TGCAGCGTTGAACTCTTGGGGGAGGGCCCAGATACGCAGTATTTT.

In its sample, this clone was seen once. The chain combines TRBV3-1 (or the pseudogene TRBV3-2) with TRBJ2-5; D unclear. Germline loops: CDR1 LGHDT, CDR2 YNNKEL (reference sequence). The CDR3 contains 17 residues. V dropped 2 bases and J dropped 7 bases, with 23 bases sitting between them. The CDR3 protein is CASSQSLGGARVGTQYF. The CDR3 DNA reads TGTGCCAGCAGCCAATCCCTAGGCGGTGCCAGAGTAGGGACCCAGTACTTC.

The gene calls are TRBV5-4 and TRBJ2-7, with 8 bases that match TRBD2. Per germline, CDR1 SGHNT and CDR2 YYREEE (reference sequence). The J segment lost 3 bases and the V segment lost 4 bases, leaving 6 bases of the junction unmatched. The CDR3 has 14 residues. This chain's CDR3 is CASSLRGGRYEQYF. The CDR3 DNA is TGTGCCAGCAGCCTACGGGGGGGGCGCTACGAGCAGTACTTC.

The chain employs TRBV19 and TRBJ1-5; 12 bases map to TRBD1. CDR1 and CDR2 from the germline V gene are LNHDA and SQIVND (reference sequence). The CDR3 runs 16 residues. The V gene end was trimmed by 5 bases and the J gene end by 6 bases; junction bases not matched to a gene: 8. The CDR3 bases are TGTGCCAGTAGTGCGCCGGGACAGGGGGCGGGTCAGCCCCAGCATTTT. Translation: CASSAPGQGAGQPQHF.

Points on this clone: Compared with germline, one end of the junction differs, possibly owing to a read error. Other DNA sequences within the sample encode an identical CDR3. The V gene is TRBV12-3 or TRBV12-4, the J gene TRBJ2-6; TRBD1 is a possible D gene (5 bases). The CDR3 runs to 13 residues. The CDR3, as DNA: TGTGCCAGCCGCCCCTCTGGGGCCAACGTCCTGACTTTT. Translation gives CASRPSGANVLTF.

This chain uses TRBV24-1 with TRBJ1-1, with 7 bases identical to TRBD1. After removal of 5 bases from V and 5 bases from J, the junction contained 4 bases not matched to a gene. Germline V lookup: CDR1 KGHDR, CDR2 SFDVKD. The CDR3 length is 13 residues. The CDR3, as DNA: TGTGCCACCAGTGCAGGGGGAAGGACTGAAGCTTTCTTT. It translates to CATSAGGRTEAFF.

This clone was seen a single time. V usage is TRBV19 and J usage is TRBJ1-5; D gene uncertain. The germline V gene encodes CDR1 LNHDA and CDR2 SQIVND (reference sequence). The CDR3 has 17 amino acids. V was trimmed by 7 bases and J by 13 bases, leaving 32 bases between them. The CDR3 spells CASNPGLGPPSNQLQHF. The CDR3 DNA reads TGTGCCAGTAACCCAGGCCTCGGCCCCCCTAGCAATCAGCTTCAGCATTTT.

This CDR3 reads CATSRGTGQETQYF. CDR3 DNA sequence: TGTGCCACCAGCAGGGGGACAGGCCAAGAGACCCAGTACTTC. The chain joins TRBV15 to TRBJ2-5, with 8 bases fitting TRBD1. With 3 bases clipped from V and 1 base from J, the junction kept 1 base outside the gene matches. Germline V CDR1 and CDR2: LNHNV, YYDKDF (reference sequence). The CDR3 is 14 amino acids.